A single sample is the source of the 23 T cell receptor beta chains below, sequenced in a study of blood T cell repertoires in COVID-19 (dated by TCRdb to 2019 to 2021). The library was produced with the immunoSEQ multiplex PCR assay. Held by TCRdb, this immuneACCESS table contains in-frame sequences only and omits some clones. Under half of the omission traces to an unresolved V gene where checked; the cause of the rest is unknown. This sample comprises roughly 250,000 clones, approximately 85% of them detected only once. Of the sample, more than 4% is held by the ten largest clones. Specimen: PBMCs or T cells enriched from blood (not recorded which). The source is a woman aged 25 to 39 who had recovered from COVID-19.

The chain links TRBV30 to TRBJ1-4; no definite D call. V dropped 2 bases and J dropped 5 bases, with 6 bases sitting between them. CDR3 size: 12 residues. Germline V gene sequence: CDR1 GTSNPN, CDR2 SVGIG (reference sequence). CDR3 sequence reads: CAWSRRNEKLFF. The CDR3 coding sequence is TGTGCCTGGAGTCGCAGGAATGAAAAACTGTTTTTT.

The J gene is TRBJ2-2, the V gene TRBV7-8; 10 nucleotides agree with TRBD2. The CDR3 runs 16 residues. V was pared by 1 base and J by 6 bases, with 5 bases of the junction left unmatched. Germline CDR1 SGHVS, CDR2 FQNEAQ. CDR3 bases: TGTGCCAGCAGCTTAGTCACTAGCGGGAAACCCGGGGAGCTGTTTTTT. This gives the protein CASSLVTSGKPGELFF.

V usage is TRBV5-1 and J usage is TRBJ1-1; 10 bases are a match to TRBD1. CDR3 length: 13 amino acids. J lost 11 bases, V lost 0 bases, and 4 bases had no gene match. Germline V gene lookup returns CDR1 SGHRS and CDR2 YFSETQ. CDR3 bases: TGCGCCAGCAGCTTGGCCGGGACAGGGGAGGCTTTCTTT. Translating gives CASSLAGTGEAFF.

The chain joins TRBV7-2 to TRBJ2-7; TRBD1 matches at 7 bases. The CDR3 has 15 amino acids. The germline V gene has CDR1 SGHTA and CDR2 FQGNSA. V dropped 3 bases and J dropped 3; count of bases not matched to a gene: 8. The CDR3 nucleotides are TGTGCCAGCAGCTTTCGACAGGGCCCTCTCTACGAGCAGTACTTC. It translates to CASSFRQGPLYEQYF.

This sequence joins TRBV6-6 and TRBJ2-1, with D hard to call. The length of the CDR3 is 14 residues. Per the germline V gene, CDR1 is MNHNY and CDR2 is SVGAGI (reference sequence). With 6 bases removed from V and 1 base from J, the gap between germline ends came to 10 bases. This CDR3 reads CASRREASYNEQFF. DNA for the CDR3: TGTGCCAGCAGACGCGAGGCATCCTACAATGAGCAGTTCTTC.

This chain links TRBV5-1 with TRBJ2-3; tentatively, D is TRBD2 (6 bases). The V gene's germline CDR1 is SGHRS and CDR2 YFSETQ. This CDR3 has 14 residues. V lost 0 bases to trimming and J lost 2 bases, with 7 bases between them. Here the CDR3 DNA reads TGCGCCAGCAGCTTGGGCGGGACCACAGATACGCAGTATTTT. Its translation: CASSLGGTTDTQYF. Using reference TRBV5-1 and TRBJ2-3 for the parts outside the CDR3, the full variable domain is KAGVTQTPRYLIKTRGQQVTLSCSPISGHRSVSWYQQTPGQGLQFLFEYFSETQRNKGNFPGRFSGRQFSNSRSEMNVSTLELGDSALYLCASSLGGTTDTQYFGPGTRLTVL.

The chain couples TRBV7-9 to TRBJ2-1; 11 bases are a match to TRBD1. Germline V gives CDR1 SEHNR, CDR2 FQNEAQ (reference sequence). The CDR3 is 16 amino acids. Unmatched junction bases numbered 8, after V lost 6 bases and J lost 4 bases. The CDR3 bases are TGTGCCAGCAGTTCACCGGGACAGGGGGTTTACAATGAGCAGTTCTTC. Its translation: CASSSPGQGVYNEQFF.

This chain uses TRBV2 with TRBJ2-7; D may be TRBD1 (6 bases). This CDR3 is 15 amino acids long. CDR1 is SNHLY, CDR2 FYNNEI, per germline. Trimming cost V 4 bases and J 4 bases, with 17 bases left between them. The CDR3 sequence: CASSAENRVKYEQYF. CDR3 sequence (DNA): TGTGCCAGCAGTGCGGAGAACAGGGTAAAGTACGAGCAGTACTTC.

The rearrangement joins TRBV29-1 to TRBJ1-1, with D possibly being TRBD1 (5 bases). The CDR3 is 14 amino acids. The V and J ends lost 6 bases and 9 bases respectively, with 23 bases between them. Germline V gene lookup returns CDR1 SQVTM and CDR2 ANQGSEA. In DNA form, the CDR3 reads TGCAGCGTGGCGAAGATAGAAGGGGCGGGAAAAGCTTTCTTT. It yields the protein CSVAKIEGAGKAFF.

The rearrangement joins TRBV9 to TRBJ2-7, with 9 nucleotides matching TRBD1. The germline gives CDR1 SGDLS, CDR2 YYNGEE. Trimming at V came to 1 base and at J to 2 bases, leaving 1 base not matched to a gene. The CDR3 consists of 14 residues. The DNA for the CDR3 is TGTGCCAGCAGCGTAAACAGGGGGCCCTACGAGCAGTACTTC. Translated, it gives CASSVNRGPYEQYF.

The chain links TRBV19 to TRBJ2-2; 11 bases line up with TRBD2. J gave up 0 bases and V 5 bases, and 2 bases lay outside the gene matches. CDR1 and CDR2 from the germline V gene are LNHDA and SQIVND (reference sequence). This CDR3 is 16 amino acids long. CDR3: CASSSGLAANTGELFF. CDR3 nucleotides: TGTGCCAGTAGTTCGGGACTAGCGGCGAACACCGGGGAGCTGTTTTTT. Complete variable domain (other parts from reference TRBV19 and TRBJ2-2): DGGITQSPKYLFRKEGQNVTLSCEQNLNHDAMYWYRQDPGQGLRLIYYSQIVNDFQKGDIAEGYSVSREKKESFPLTVTSAQKNPTAFYLCASSSGLAANTGELFFGEGSRLTVL.

This chain joins TRBV27 and TRBJ1-1; 12 nucleotides agree with TRBD1. Looked up from germline, CDR1 is MNHEY and CDR2 is SMNVEV (reference sequence). There are 15 residues in the CDR3. The trim removed 5 bases at V and 10 bases at J, leaving 11 bases unmatched. The CDR3 loop reads CASSGPGQGALRAFF. The CDR3 DNA is TGTGCCAGCAGTGGACCGGGACAGGGGGCGCTCAGAGCTTTCTTT.

The chain joins TRBV4-1 to TRBJ2-6; 8 nucleotides align to TRBD1. Germline CDR1 is MGHRA and CDR2 is YSYEKL. Trimming removed 1 base from V and 0 bases from J; junction bases left unmatched: 8. This CDR3 spans 19 amino acids. The CDR3 loop reads CASSQVKGTGYSGANVLTF. In DNA form, the CDR3 reads TGCGCCAGCAGCCAAGTTAAAGGGACAGGATACTCTGGGGCCAACGTCCTGACTTTC.

The table lists this clone with a count of one. The chain is built from TRBV28 and TRBJ2-7; 10 bases line up with TRBD2. After removal of 5 bases from V and 2 bases from J, the junction contained 6 bases not matched to a gene. Germline V gene sequence: CDR1 MDHEN, CDR2 SYDVKM. The CDR3 has 15 amino acids. CDR3 sequence reads: CASSLGAGGTYEQYF. DNA of the CDR3: TGTGCCAGCAGTCTTGGAGCGGGGGGGACCTACGAGCAGTACTTC.

The V and J genes are TRBV4-1 and TRBJ1-1; tentatively, D is TRBD1 (5 bases). The CDR3 extends over 13 amino acids. V lost 6 bases, J lost 1 base, and 9 bases lay in between. Looked up from germline, CDR1 is MGHRA and CDR2 is YSYEKL. The CDR3 protein is CASRGQPNTEAFF. The DNA of the CDR3 is TGCGCCAGCAGAGGACAACCGAACACTGAAGCTTTCTTT.

The V and J genes are TRBV7-3 and TRBJ1-1, with TRBD1 as a possible D gene (5 bases). Per the germline V gene, CDR1 is SGHTA and CDR2 is FQGTGA. The CDR3 has 15 amino acids. With 2 bases removed from V and 3 bases from J, the gap between germline ends came to 13 bases. The CDR3 DNA is TGTGCCAGCAGCTTAGTGGCAGGGAGGCACACTGAAGCTTTCTTT. Translation gives CASSLVAGRHTEAFF.

The chain recombines TRBV6-5 with TRBJ1-5, with D tentatively TRBD1 (5 bases). The CDR3 has 13 amino acids. CDR1 MNHEY and CDR2 SVGAGI come from the germline V gene. Trimming removed 6 bases from V and 7 bases from J, with 13 bases in between. The CDR3: CASRLQGGQPQHF. DNA of the CDR3: TGTGCCAGCAGGTTGCAGGGTGGGCAGCCCCAGCATTTT.

The chain couples TRBV5-4 to TRBJ2-2, with a possible D match to TRBD2 (6 bases). Looked up from germline, CDR1 is SGHNT and CDR2 is YYREEE (reference sequence). The CDR3 extends over 15 amino acids. Deletions cut 1 base from V and 9 bases from J, with 16 bases between. The CDR3, as DNA: TGTGCCAGCAGCTTGTCTGGGATGGAGGGACGGGAGCTGTTTTTT. This codes for CASSLSGMEGRELFF.

The chain is built from TRBV5-6 and TRBJ1-5; tentative D call: TRBD1 (5 bases). Germline V gene data show CDR1 as SGHDT and CDR2 as YYEEEE. V was cut by 2 bases and J by 6 bases, with 12 bases left in between. The CDR3 contains 14 residues. The DNA of the CDR3 is TGTGCCAGCAGCTTTGGGAGGGGAGGTCAGCCCCAGCATTTT. This gives the protein CASSFGRGGQPQHF. Together with reference TRBV5-6 and TRBJ1-5, the CDR3 gives the full variable domain: DAGVTQSPTHLIKTRGQQVTLRCSPKSGHDTVSWYQQALGQGPQFIFQYYEEEERQRGNFPDRFSGHQFPNYSSELNVNALLLGDSALYLCASSFGRGGQPQHFGDGTRLSIL.

V gene TRBV5-1 combines with J gene TRBJ2-7; tentative D call: TRBD2 (5 bases). Trimming left V 6 bases short and J 5 bases short, with 18 bases between. The CDR3 totals 14 residues. Germline CDR1 is SGHRS and CDR2 is YFSETQ. CDR3 protein: CASKEALARDEQYF. The CDR3 coding sequence is TGCGCCAGCAAGGAGGCACTCGCGAGGGACGAGCAGTACTTC.

This CDR3 is CAWSRLTNEKLFF. The CDR3, as DNA: TGTGCCTGGAGCCGACTAACCAATGAAAAACTGTTTTTT. This sequence joins TRBV30 and TRBJ1-4, with no clear D. CDR1 and CDR2 from the germline V gene are GTSNPN and SVGIG (reference sequence). V was pared by 3 bases and J by 5 bases, with 10 bases between. The CDR3 covers 13 residues.

The rearrangement links TRBV5-1 to TRBJ2-7; 8 bases line up with TRBD1. The germline V gene encodes CDR1 SGHRS and CDR2 YFSETQ. This CDR3 is 13 amino acids long. With 5 bases clipped from V and 9 bases from J, the junction kept 10 bases outside the gene matches. Written as DNA, the CDR3 is TGCGCCAGCAGAGGGACAGGTGGGTTGTCGCAGTACTTC. It translates to CASRGTGGLSQYF.

The V call is TRBV6-5, the J call TRBJ1-1; D may be TRBD1 (6 bases). V was pared by 10 bases and J by 6 bases, with 21 bases between. The length of the CDR3 is 14 residues. The germline V gene has CDR1 MNHEY and CDR2 SVGAGI. Here the CDR3 DNA reads TGTGCCACCTTGGGGGGGGGCGGTTTCGCTGAAGCTTTCTTT. As protein: CATLGGGGFAEAFF.